The clone carrying this T cell receptor beta chain was found a few times. The data were obtained in a study of chemoradiotherapy in HPV16-positive cancers. Using immunoSEQ multiplex PCR, the repertoire was profiled, and TCRdb retains in-frame clones only, with some absent. The repertoire holds about 2,900 clones, with approximately 79% as singletons. The germline gives CDR1 SGHRS, CDR2 YFSETQ. The CDR3 is 14 residues long. V shed 4 bases, J shed 10 bases, and the junction held 8 bases outside the gene matches. The chain uses TRBV5-1 and TRBJ2-1; 10 bases match TRBD1. Material: tumor tissue, obtained from a patient who underwent chemoradiotherapy. This receptor was obtained from a human donor with HPV-associated anogenital cancer. This CDR3 is CASSPGQGILEQFF. CDR3 bases: TGCGCCAGCAGCCCGGGACAGGGGATTCTCGAGCAGTTCTTC.